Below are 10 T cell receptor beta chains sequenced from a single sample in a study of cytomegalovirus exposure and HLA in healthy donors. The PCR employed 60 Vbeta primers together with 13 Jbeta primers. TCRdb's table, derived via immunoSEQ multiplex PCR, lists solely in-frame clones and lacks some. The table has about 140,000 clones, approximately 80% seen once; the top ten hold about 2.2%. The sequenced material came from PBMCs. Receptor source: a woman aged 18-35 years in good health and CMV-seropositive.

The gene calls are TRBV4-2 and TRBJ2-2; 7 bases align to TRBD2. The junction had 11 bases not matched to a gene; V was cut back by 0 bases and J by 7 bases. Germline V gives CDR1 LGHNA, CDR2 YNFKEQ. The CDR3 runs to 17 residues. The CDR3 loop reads CASSQEIRGGWGGELFF. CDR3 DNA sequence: TGTGCCAGCAGCCAAGAAATCCGCGGGGGATGGGGCGGGGAGCTGTTTTTT.

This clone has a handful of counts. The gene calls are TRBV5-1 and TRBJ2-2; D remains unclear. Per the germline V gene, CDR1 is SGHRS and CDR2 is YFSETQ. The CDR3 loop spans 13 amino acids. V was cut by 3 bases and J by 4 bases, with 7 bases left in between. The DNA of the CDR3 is TGCGCCAGCAGCTCAACACCCACCGGGGAGCTGTTTTTT. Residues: CASSSTPTGELFF.

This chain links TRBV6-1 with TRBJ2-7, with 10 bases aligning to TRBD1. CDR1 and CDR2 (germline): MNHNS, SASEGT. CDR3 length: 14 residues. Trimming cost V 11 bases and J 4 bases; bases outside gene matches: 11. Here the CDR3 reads CACRPGTGVYEQYF. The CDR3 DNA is TGTGCCTGCCGCCCAGGGACAGGGGTTTACGAGCAGTACTTC.

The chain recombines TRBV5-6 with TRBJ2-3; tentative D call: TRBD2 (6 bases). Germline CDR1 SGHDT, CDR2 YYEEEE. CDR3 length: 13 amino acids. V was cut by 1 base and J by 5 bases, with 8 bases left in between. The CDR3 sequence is CASSLKGGDTQYF. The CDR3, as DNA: TGTGCCAGCAGCTTGAAGGGAGGAGATACGCAGTATTTT.

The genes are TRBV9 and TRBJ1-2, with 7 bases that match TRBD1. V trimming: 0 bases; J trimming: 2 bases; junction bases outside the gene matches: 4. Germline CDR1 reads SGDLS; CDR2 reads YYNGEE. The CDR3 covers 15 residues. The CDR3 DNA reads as TGTGCCAGCAGCGTAGGTCCGGGACAGAACTATGGCTACACCTTC. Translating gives CASSVGPGQNYGYTF.

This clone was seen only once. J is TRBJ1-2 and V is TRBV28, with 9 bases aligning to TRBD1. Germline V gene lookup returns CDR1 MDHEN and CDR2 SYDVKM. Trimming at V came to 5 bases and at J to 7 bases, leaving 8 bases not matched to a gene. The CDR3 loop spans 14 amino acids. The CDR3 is CASSGLQGALGYTF. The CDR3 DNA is TGTGCCAGCAGTGGGTTACAGGGGGCGCTTGGCTACACCTTC.

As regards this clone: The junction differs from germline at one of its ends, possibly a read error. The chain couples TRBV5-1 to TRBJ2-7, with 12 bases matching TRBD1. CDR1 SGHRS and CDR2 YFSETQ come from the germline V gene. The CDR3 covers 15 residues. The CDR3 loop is CASSSRGQGAYDQYF. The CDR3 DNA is TGCGCCAGCAGCTCCCGGGGACAGGGGGCCTACGATCAGTACTTC. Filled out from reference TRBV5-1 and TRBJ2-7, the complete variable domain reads KAGVTQTPRYLIKTRGQQVTLSCSPISGHRSVSWYQQTPGQGLQFLFEYFSETQRNKGNFPGRFSGRQFSNSRSEMNVSTLELGDSALYLCASSSRGQGAYDQYFGPGTRLTVT.

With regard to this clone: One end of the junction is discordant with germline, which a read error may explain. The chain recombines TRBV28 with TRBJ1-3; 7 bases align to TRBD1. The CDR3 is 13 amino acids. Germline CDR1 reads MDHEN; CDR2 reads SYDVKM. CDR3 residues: CASSFRGNGQVCF. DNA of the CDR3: TGTGCCAGCAGTTTCAGGGGGAATGGCCAGGTATGTTTT.

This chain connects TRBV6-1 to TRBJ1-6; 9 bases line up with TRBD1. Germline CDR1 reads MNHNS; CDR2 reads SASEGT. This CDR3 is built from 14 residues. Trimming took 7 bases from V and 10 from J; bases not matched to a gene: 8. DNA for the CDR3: TGTGCCAGCAAGGGGGGACAGGGTTACTCACCCCTCCACTTT. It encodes CASKGGQGYSPLHF.

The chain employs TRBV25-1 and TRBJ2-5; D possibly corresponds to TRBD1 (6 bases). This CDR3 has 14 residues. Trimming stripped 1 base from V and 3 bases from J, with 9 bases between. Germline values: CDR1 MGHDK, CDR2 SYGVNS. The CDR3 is CASSEWGTKETQYF. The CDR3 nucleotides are TGTGCCAGCAGTGAATGGGGGACAAAAGAGACCCAGTACTTC.